The rows below give T cell receptor beta chains drawn from one sample of a study of T cell repertoires in cytomegalovirus infection. TCRdb used MiXCR to reprocess the reads, holding one entry per CDR3 protein. The repertoire holds around 490,000 distinct CDR3 sequences, with approximately 25% as singletons. Sample: PBMCs. These TCRs come from a human donor in good health (CMV status not recorded). Some clones in this sample may be carry-over from other donors' samples. CDR3s include the opening cysteine and the closing phenylalanine or tryptophan. The D gene is left open where the match is weak. Clone size is not always given. Where it is, it says once, few, many or a class for expanded clones.

j_call: TRBJ2-1; clone_size: few; v_call: TRBV4-3; d_call: TRBD2; cdr3_aa: CASSQGSGNSYNEQFF; cdr3_nt: TGCGCCAGCAGCCAAGGAAGCGGGAACTCCTACAATGAGCAGTTCTTC
j_call: TRBJ1-2; clone_size: few; v_call: TRBV5-6; d_call: NA; cdr3_aa: CASSFMNVPYGYTF; cdr3_nt: TGTGCCAGCAGCTTTATGAACGTTCCCTATGGCTACACCTTC
j_call: TRBJ2-2; clone_size: NA; v_call: TRBV6-2/TRBV6-3; d_call: TRBD1; cdr3_aa: CASSSNRGTNTGELFF; cdr3_nt: TGTGCCAGCAGCAGCAACAGGGGAACGAACACCGGGGAGCTGTTTTTT
j_call: TRBJ2-5; clone_size: NA; v_call: TRBV7-4; d_call: TRBD1; cdr3_aa: CASSFGQGAGETQYF; cdr3_nt: TGTGCCAGCAGCTTCGGACAGGGGGCAGGAGAGACCCAGTACTTC
j_call: TRBJ1-2; clone_size: NA; v_call: TRBV12-3/TRBV12-4; d_call: NA; cdr3_aa: CASSTEGSGYTF; cdr3_nt: TGTGCCAGCAGCACGGAGGGGTCTGGCTACACCTTC
j_call: TRBJ1-3; clone_size: few; v_call: TRBV7-2; d_call: NA; cdr3_aa: CASSSIGNTIYF; cdr3_nt: TGTGCCAGCAGCTCCATAGGAAACACCATATATTTT
j_call: TRBJ2-7; clone_size: NA; v_call: TRBV19; d_call: TRBD1; cdr3_aa: CASSYRGESYEQYF; cdr3_nt: TGTGCCAGTAGCTACAGGGGCGAGTCCTACGAGCAGTACTTC
j_call: TRBJ2-7; clone_size: few; v_call: TRBV6-2/TRBV6-3; d_call: NA; cdr3_aa: CASRPRDRSYEQYF; cdr3_nt: TGTGCCAGCAGGCCCCGGGACCGCTCCTACGAGCAGTACTTC
j_call: TRBJ1-5; clone_size: NA; v_call: TRBV12-3/TRBV12-4; d_call: NA; cdr3_aa: CASTLARGASNQPQHF; cdr3_nt: TGTGCCAGCACCTTAGCCAGGGGCGCGAGCAATCAGCCCCAGCATTTT
j_call: TRBJ2-1; clone_size: NA; v_call: TRBV6-5; d_call: TRBD2; cdr3_aa: CASSYSGAGEGWRQFF; cdr3_nt: TGTGCCAGCAGTTACTCTGGAGCGGGAGAGGGGTGGCGGCAGTTCTTC
j_call: TRBJ2-2; clone_size: few; v_call: TRBV28; d_call: TRBD1; cdr3_aa: CASSSPGQGNTGELFF; cdr3_nt: TGTGCCAGCAGTTCCCCGGGACAGGGGAACACCGGGGAGCTGTTTTTT
j_call: TRBJ2-5; clone_size: few; v_call: TRBV20-1; d_call: NA; cdr3_aa: CSARAPSGPKGTHF; cdr3_nt: TGCAGTGCTAGAGCCCCCTCCGGGCCTAAGGGCACCCACTTC
j_call: TRBJ2-1; clone_size: NA; v_call: TRBV12-3/TRBV12-4; d_call: TRBD2; cdr3_aa: CASSHTGLTDNEQFF; cdr3_nt: TGTGCCAGCAGTCACACGGGACTAACCGACAATGAGCAGTTCTTC
j_call: TRBJ1-6; clone_size: NA; v_call: TRBV15; d_call: NA; cdr3_aa: CATQSAYNSPLHF; cdr3_nt: TGTGCCACCCAATCTGCGTATAATTCACCCCTCCACTTT
j_call: TRBJ1-5; clone_size: once; v_call: TRBV19; d_call: TRBD1; cdr3_aa: CASSMPPGQQTHSNQPQHF; cdr3_nt: TGTGCCAGTAGTATGCCTCCGGGACAGCAAACACATAGCAATCAGCCCCAGCATTTT
j_call: TRBJ1-5; clone_size: once; v_call: TRBV6-6; d_call: TRBD1; cdr3_aa: CASSYMDRTYQPQHF; cdr3_nt: TGTGCCAGCAGTTACATGGACAGGACCTATCAGCCCCAGCATTTT
j_call: TRBJ2-1; clone_size: few; v_call: TRBV7-9; d_call: TRBD1; cdr3_aa: CASSSPTITGGGDEQFF; cdr3_nt: TGTGCCAGCAGCTCCCCGACTATAACAGGGGGCGGGGATGAGCAGTTCTTC
j_call: TRBJ2-3; clone_size: few; v_call: TRBV18; d_call: NA; cdr3_aa: CASSPRRRATHSTDTQYF; cdr3_nt: TGTGCCAGCTCACCACGACGGCGGGCCACCCACAGCACAGATACGCAGTATTTT
j_call: TRBJ2-3; clone_size: few; v_call: TRBV12-3/TRBV12-4; d_call: NA; cdr3_aa: CASRTNSGTDTQYF; cdr3_nt: TGTGCCAGCAGGACCAACAGCGGCACAGATACGCAGTATTTT
j_call: TRBJ2-1; clone_size: NA; v_call: TRBV24-1; d_call: TRBD2; cdr3_aa: CATASGEDYNEQFF; cdr3_nt: TGTGCCACCGCTAGCGGGGAGGACTACAATGAGCAGTTCTTC
j_call: TRBJ2-3; clone_size: NA; v_call: TRBV29-1; d_call: TRBD1; cdr3_aa: CSVRGGQGGADTQYF; cdr3_nt: TGCAGCGTTCGAGGAGGACAGGGGGGTGCAGATACGCAGTATTTT
j_call: TRBJ1-2; clone_size: few; v_call: TRBV7-9; d_call: TRBD1; cdr3_aa: CAGQGSRYGYTF; cdr3_nt: TGTGCCGGACAGGGCAGTCGCTATGGCTACACCTTC
j_call: TRBJ1-1; clone_size: NA; v_call: TRBV11-2; d_call: NA; cdr3_aa: CASSLQGGDTEAFF; cdr3_nt: TGTGCCAGCAGTCTACAGGGAGGGGACACTGAAGCTTTCTTT
j_call: TRBJ2-1; clone_size: many; v_call: TRBV11-3; d_call: TRBD2; cdr3_aa: CASRIAGAPMGEQFF; cdr3_nt: TGTGCCAGCCGAATAGCGGGAGCCCCGATGGGGGAGCAGTTCTTC
j_call: TRBJ2-1; clone_size: NA; v_call: TRBV6-8; d_call: TRBD2; cdr3_aa: CASSYSILAGDSMNEQFF; cdr3_nt: TGTGCCAGCAGTTACTCGATACTAGCGGGAGACTCTATGAATGAGCAGTTCTTC
j_call: TRBJ2-3; clone_size: NA; v_call: TRBV7-9; d_call: TRBD2; cdr3_aa: CASSLLLISGGDTQYF; cdr3_nt: TGTGCCAGCAGCTTACTCCTAATTAGCGGGGGAGATACGCAGTATTTT
j_call: TRBJ2-1; clone_size: NA; v_call: TRBV7-6; d_call: TRBD2; cdr3_aa: CASRRGLAGREQFF; cdr3_nt: TGTGCCAGCAGACGGGGACTAGCGGGGCGTGAGCAGTTCTTC
j_call: TRBJ2-1; clone_size: few; v_call: TRBV7-6; d_call: NA; cdr3_aa: CASSLAQGLGNNEQFF; cdr3_nt: TGTGCCAGCAGCTTAGCGCAGGGCCTGGGGAACAATGAGCAGTTCTTC
j_call: TRBJ1-2; clone_size: NA; v_call: TRBV4-3; d_call: NA; cdr3_aa: CASSQGQPGFNYGYTF; cdr3_nt: TGCGCCAGCAGCCAAGGACAGCCAGGGTTTAACTATGGCTACACCTTC
j_call: TRBJ2-7; clone_size: NA; v_call: TRBV28; d_call: NA; cdr3_aa: CASSPYGGPAYEQYF; cdr3_nt: TGTGCCAGCAGCCCCTACGGGGGGCCCGCCTACGAGCAGTACTTC
j_call: TRBJ2-1; clone_size: NA; v_call: TRBV10-3; d_call: NA; cdr3_aa: CAITERGSWRDEQFF; cdr3_nt: TGTGCCATCACTGAAAGGGGTAGCTGGCGGGATGAGCAGTTCTTC
j_call: TRBJ2-1; clone_size: few; v_call: TRBV7-9; d_call: TRBD2; cdr3_aa: CASRTFLREGDEQFF; cdr3_nt: TGTGCCAGCAGGACGTTCTTACGGGAGGGCGATGAGCAGTTCTTC
j_call: TRBJ2-2; clone_size: NA; v_call: TRBV7-8; d_call: TRBD2; cdr3_aa: CASSLTSGIYTGELFF; cdr3_nt: TGTGCCAGCAGCTTAACTAGCGGGATATACACCGGGGAGCTGTTTTTT
j_call: TRBJ2-2; clone_size: NA; v_call: TRBV6-2/TRBV6-3; d_call: TRBD2; cdr3_aa: CANRPLAGGNTGELFF; cdr3_nt: TGTGCCAACCGACCTCTAGCGGGAGGGAACACCGGGGAGCTGTTTTTT
j_call: TRBJ1-4; clone_size: NA; v_call: TRBV11-2; d_call: NA; cdr3_aa: CASSLDRVGADEKLFF; cdr3_nt: TGTGCCAGCAGCTTAGATCGCGTGGGGGCTGATGAAAAACTGTTTTTT
j_call: TRBJ1-2; clone_size: few; v_call: TRBV14; d_call: NA; cdr3_aa: CASSQVVTNYGYTF; cdr3_nt: TGTGCCAGCAGCCAAGTGGTGACAAACTATGGCTACACCTTC
j_call: TRBJ1-1; clone_size: many; v_call: TRBV7-8; d_call: NA; cdr3_aa: CASSLPDQSNTEAFF; cdr3_nt: TGTGCCAGCAGCCTTCCGGATCAGTCGAACACTGAAGCTTTCTTT
j_call: TRBJ1-2; clone_size: few; v_call: TRBV20-1; d_call: NA; cdr3_aa: CSAREVSAGVIYGYTF; cdr3_nt: TGCAGTGCTAGAGAGGTTTCGGCAGGTGTGATTTATGGCTACACCTTC
j_call: TRBJ2-7; clone_size: few; v_call: TRBV9; d_call: TRBD1; cdr3_aa: CASSATGTGVLEQYF; cdr3_nt: TGTGCCAGCAGCGCAACCGGGACAGGGGTTCTGGAGCAGTACTTC
j_call: TRBJ1-4; clone_size: many; v_call: TRBV12-3/TRBV12-4; d_call: NA; cdr3_aa: CASSFYQATNEKLFF; cdr3_nt: TGTGCCAGCAGTTTCTATCAGGCAACTAATGAAAAACTGTTTTTT
j_call: TRBJ1-2; clone_size: few; v_call: TRBV29-1; d_call: NA; cdr3_aa: CSVTERYGYTF; cdr3_nt: TGCAGCGTTACTGAACGTTATGGCTACACCTTC
j_call: TRBJ1-1; clone_size: NA; v_call: TRBV6-6; d_call: TRBD1; cdr3_aa: CASSPRTGDQNTEAFF; cdr3_nt: TGTGCCAGCAGTCCCCGGACAGGGGACCAGAACACTGAAGCTTTCTTT
j_call: TRBJ1-1; clone_size: NA; v_call: TRBV5-4; d_call: NA; cdr3_aa: CASSLGHTVGTEAFF; cdr3_nt: TGTGCCAGCAGCCTGGGACACACGGTCGGAACTGAAGCTTTCTTT
j_call: TRBJ2-1; clone_size: NA; v_call: TRBV6-1; d_call: TRBD2; cdr3_aa: CASSTELAVSYNEQFF; cdr3_nt: TGTGCCAGCAGTACCGAACTAGCGGTCTCCTACAATGAGCAGTTCTTC
j_call: TRBJ2-1; clone_size: NA; v_call: TRBV14; d_call: NA; cdr3_aa: CASSQDTPVYYRSSYNEQFF; cdr3_nt: TGTGCCAGCAGCCAAGACACGCCTGTATACTATCGGAGCTCCTACAATGAGCAGTTCTTC
j_call: TRBJ2-3; clone_size: NA; v_call: TRBV10-3; d_call: NA; cdr3_aa: CAISDPTGRTDTQYF; cdr3_nt: TGTGCCATCAGTGATCCGACAGGGAGGACAGATACGCAGTATTTT
j_call: TRBJ2-5; clone_size: many; v_call: TRBV7-8; d_call: NA; cdr3_aa: CASSLGRTAKETQYF; cdr3_nt: TGTGCCAGCAGCTTAGGGAGGACAGCAAAAGAGACCCAGTACTTC
j_call: TRBJ2-7; clone_size: many; v_call: TRBV7-2; d_call: TRBD2; cdr3_aa: CASSSQAGVDEQYF; cdr3_nt: TGTGCCAGCAGCTCGCAAGCGGGAGTGGATGAGCAGTACTTC
j_call: TRBJ2-6; clone_size: NA; v_call: TRBV28; d_call: NA; cdr3_aa: CASSYSPRGSTGANVLTF; cdr3_nt: TGTGCCAGCAGCTACAGTCCTAGGGGTTCGACTGGGGCCAACGTCCTGACTTTC
j_call: TRBJ1-2; clone_size: NA; v_call: TRBV5-5; d_call: TRBD1; cdr3_aa: CASMGQGLYGYTF; cdr3_nt: TGTGCCAGCATGGGACAGGGCCTGTATGGCTACACCTTC
j_call: TRBJ2-5; clone_size: NA; v_call: TRBV5-4; d_call: TRBD2; cdr3_aa: CASSFRLAGQETQYF; cdr3_nt: TGTGCCAGCAGCTTCCGATTAGCGGGACAAGAGACCCAGTACTTC
j_call: TRBJ2-5; clone_size: few; v_call: TRBV6-1; d_call: NA; cdr3_aa: CASSDLETQYF; cdr3_nt: TGTGCCAGCAGTGATTTGGAGACCCAGTACTTC
j_call: TRBJ2-5; clone_size: NA; v_call: TRBV20-1; d_call: NA; cdr3_aa: CSAGGGPGETQYF; cdr3_nt: TGCAGTGCAGGGGGGGGACCGGGAGAGACCCAGTACTTC
j_call: TRBJ2-3; clone_size: few; v_call: TRBV10-3; d_call: TRBD2; cdr3_aa: CAISTSASTDTQYF; cdr3_nt: TGTGCCATCAGTACTAGCGCAAGCACAGATACGCAGTATTTT